This TCR beta chain was captured by sequencing in a study of blood T cell repertoires in COVID-19. In the study overall: Italy, Spain and the United States were the sources of the convalescent and acute COVID-19 samples. PBMCs, B-cell-depleted T cells, or T cells were the source of the cDNA or gDNA that made up the material.

Trimming left V 5 bases short and J 4 bases short, with 8 bases between. The germline V gene has CDR1 MNHEY and CDR2 SVGAGI. The length of the CDR3 is 12 residues. Authors' processing steps: Estimated nucleated cell counts came from reference gene primer amplification. Data came from immunoSEQ multiplex PCR; TCRdb stores just in-frame clones and leaves some out. That table furnishes V, J and clone size, whereas the DNA furnished D and trimming. The table lists under 300,000 clones, 85% to 90% of them singletons. The chain has TRBV6-5 and TRBJ1-2; D gene unclear. Sequenced sample: peripheral blood. The origin of this receptor is a human donor in a cohort sampled during active COVID-19. The CDR3 spells CASSLGRYGYTF. CDR3 sequence (DNA): TGTGCCAGCAGTCTAGGTCGCTATGGCTACACCTTC.